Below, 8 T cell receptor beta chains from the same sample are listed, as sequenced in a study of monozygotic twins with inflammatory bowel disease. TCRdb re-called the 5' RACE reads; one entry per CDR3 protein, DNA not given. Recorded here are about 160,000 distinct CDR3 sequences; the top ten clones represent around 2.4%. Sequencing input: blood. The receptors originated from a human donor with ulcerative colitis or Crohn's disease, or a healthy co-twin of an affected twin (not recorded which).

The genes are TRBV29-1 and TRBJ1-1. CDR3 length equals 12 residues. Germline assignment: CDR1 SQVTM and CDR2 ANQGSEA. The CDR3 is CSAGRANTEAFF. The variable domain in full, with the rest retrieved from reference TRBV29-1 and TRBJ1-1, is SAVISQKPSRDICQRGTSLTIQCQVDSQVTMMFWYRQQPGQSLTLIATANQGSEATYESGFVIDKFPISRPNLTFSTLTVSNMSPEDSSIYLCSAGRANTEAFFGQGTRLTVV.

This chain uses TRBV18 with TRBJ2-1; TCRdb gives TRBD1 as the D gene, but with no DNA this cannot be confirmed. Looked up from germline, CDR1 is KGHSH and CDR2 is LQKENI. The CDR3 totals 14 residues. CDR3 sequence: CASSPGTVFNEQFF.

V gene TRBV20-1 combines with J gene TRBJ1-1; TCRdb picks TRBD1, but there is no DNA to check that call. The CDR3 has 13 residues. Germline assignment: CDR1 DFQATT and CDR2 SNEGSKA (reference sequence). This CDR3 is CSAKSGYDTEAFF.

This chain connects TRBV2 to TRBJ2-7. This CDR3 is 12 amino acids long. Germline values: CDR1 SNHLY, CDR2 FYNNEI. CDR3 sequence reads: CASTQVSYEQYF.

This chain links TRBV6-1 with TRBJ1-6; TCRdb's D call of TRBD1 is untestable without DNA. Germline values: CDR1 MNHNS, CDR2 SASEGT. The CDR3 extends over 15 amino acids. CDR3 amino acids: CASSPAGVRNSPLHF.

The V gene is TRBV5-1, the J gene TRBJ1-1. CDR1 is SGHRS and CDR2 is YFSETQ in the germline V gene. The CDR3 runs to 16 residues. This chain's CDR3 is CASSPLVGVENTEAFF.

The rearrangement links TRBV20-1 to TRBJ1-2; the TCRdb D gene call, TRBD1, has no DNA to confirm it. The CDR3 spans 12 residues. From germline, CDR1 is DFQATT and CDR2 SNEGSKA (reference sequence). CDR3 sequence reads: CSARIRGDGYTF.

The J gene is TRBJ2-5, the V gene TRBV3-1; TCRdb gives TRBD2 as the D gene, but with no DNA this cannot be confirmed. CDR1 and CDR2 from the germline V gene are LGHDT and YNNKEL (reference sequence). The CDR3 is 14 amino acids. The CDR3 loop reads CASSPGLAYETQYF.